This paragraph covers one TCR beta chain sequence. The data were taken from a study of blood T cell repertoires in COVID-19. Trimming took off 0 bases at V and 7 bases at J, with 16 bases between the two ends. Germline V gene sequence: CDR1 MNHEY, CDR2 SVGEGT. The CDR3 is made up of 16 amino acids. In the original workflow: Amplification of reference gene primers provided the estimated nucleated cell counts. This table comes from immunoSEQ multiplex PCR, and its TCRdb copy is limited to in-frame clones, with some not included. V, J and clone size reflect that table, while D and trimming were determined from the DNA. The repertoire includes 150,000 to 200,000 clones, approximately 80% of them detected once, and roughly an eighth sits in the top ten.

The TCR comes from a woman aged 80 or over with COVID-19, enrolled during active disease. This chain links TRBV6-2 or TRBV6-3 with TRBJ1-5; no firm D call. Sequencing was carried out using peripheral blood. For the CDR3, the DNA is TGTGCCAGCAGTTACTCTATGGGCGGGCCGGGGCAGCCCCAGCATTTT. As protein: CASSYSMGGPGQPQHF.